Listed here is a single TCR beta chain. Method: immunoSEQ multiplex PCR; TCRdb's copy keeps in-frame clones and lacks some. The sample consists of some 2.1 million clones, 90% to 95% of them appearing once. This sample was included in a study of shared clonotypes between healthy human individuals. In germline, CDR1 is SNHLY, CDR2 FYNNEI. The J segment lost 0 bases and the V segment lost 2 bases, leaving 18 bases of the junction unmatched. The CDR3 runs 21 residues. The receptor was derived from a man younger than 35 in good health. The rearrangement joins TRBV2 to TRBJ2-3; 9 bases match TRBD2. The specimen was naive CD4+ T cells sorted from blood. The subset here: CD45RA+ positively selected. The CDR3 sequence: CASSEQGYRLAAAPSTDTQYF. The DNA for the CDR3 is TGTGCCAGCAGTGAACAAGGATACCGACTAGCGGCAGCCCCTAGCACAGATACGCAGTATTTT.